The 29 T cell receptor beta chains in this list originate from one sample, sequenced in a study of cytomegalovirus exposure and HLA in healthy donors. Sequenced by immunoSEQ multiplex PCR; TCRdb stores in-frame clones only, minus some. The table has approximately 120,000 clones, roughly 89% seen once. Input material: PBMCs. The receptor source for this set is a woman in her late teens or twenties in good health and CMV-seronegative.

V and J are TRBV11-2 and TRBJ1-3, with 8 nucleotides matching TRBD1. With V trimmed by 3 bases and J by 2 bases, 0 bases remained unmatched. The germline CDR1 and CDR2 sequences are SGHAT and FQNNGV. The CDR3 extends over 14 amino acids. The CDR3: CASSLTGAGNTIYF. The CDR3 bases are TGTGCCAGCAGCTTGACAGGGGCTGGAAACACCATATATTTT. Variable domain in full (rest from reference TRBV11-2 and TRBJ1-3): EAGVAQSPRYKIIEKRQSVAFWCNPISGHATLYWYQQILGQGPKLLIQFQNNGVVDDSQLPKDRFSAERLKGVDSTLKIQPAKLEDSAVYLCASSLTGAGNTIYFGEGSWLTVV.

The chain combines TRBV2 with TRBJ2-7; 9 bases line up with TRBD2. The J segment lost 2 bases and the V segment lost 10 bases, leaving 9 bases of the junction unmatched. Germline values: CDR1 SNHLY, CDR2 FYNNEI. The CDR3 is 14 residues long. In DNA, the CDR3 is TGTGCCACCCGACTAGCGGCCGCTCCCTACGAGCAGTACTTC. Translation: CATRLAAAPYEQYF.

The V call is TRBV10-2, the J call TRBJ1-1; 8 bases are a match to TRBD1. Unmatched junction bases numbered 10, after V lost 7 bases and J lost 0 bases. Germline CDR1 WSHSY, CDR2 SAAADI. The CDR3 has 16 residues. In DNA, the CDR3 is TGCGCCAGCAAGGCGACAGGGGCGTACATGAACACTGAAGCTTTCTTT. It is translated as CASKATGAYMNTEAFF.

This chain connects TRBV10-3 to TRBJ1-5; D uncertain. The CDR3 loop spans 12 amino acids. Trimming stripped 8 bases from V and 0 bases from J, with 5 bases between. CDR1 ENHRY and CDR2 SYGVKD come from the germline V gene. DNA for the CDR3: TGTGCCATCGGAGATAGCAATCAGCCCCAGCATTTT. It translates to CAIGDSNQPQHF.

This chain uses TRBV14 with TRBJ2-7; possible D gene TRBD2, 7 bases. Germline V gene data show CDR1 as SGHDN and CDR2 as FVKESK. CDR3 length: 16 amino acids. Deletions cut 0 bases from V and 3 bases from J, with 15 bases between. In DNA, the CDR3 is TGTGCCAGCAGCCAAGACCTAGGGGAGGGGGACTACGAGCAGTACTTC. Translated, it gives CASSQDLGEGDYEQYF.

Only one count was recorded for this clone. The chain links TRBV13 to TRBJ2-1, with TRBD2 identical over 9 bases. The CDR3 runs to 17 residues. The V gene's germline CDR1 is PRHDT and CDR2 FYEKMQ (reference sequence). Germline trimming cut 6 bases from V and 6 bases from J; bases unmatched to any gene: 15. DNA of the CDR3: TGTGCCAGCAGAACCCAGGTAGCGGGAGAAGTGGGCAATGAGCAGTTCTTC. Translation: CASRTQVAGEVGNEQFF.

This chain joins TRBV6-6 and TRBJ2-2, with 9 positions matching TRBD2. CDR1 and CDR2 (germline): MNHNY, SVGAGI (reference sequence). Trimming took 6 bases from V and 4 from J; bases not matched to a gene: 6. The CDR3 covers 15 residues. The chain's CDR3 is CASRVSGRGTGELFF. CDR3 DNA sequence: TGTGCCAGCAGAGTTAGCGGGAGAGGCACCGGGGAGCTGTTTTTT.

The J gene is TRBJ2-7, the V gene TRBV5-7; the match to TRBD2 covers 8 bases. TRBV5-7 falls under the ORF class, with uncertain function. This CDR3 region has 14 residues. V dropped 2 bases and J dropped 5; count of bases not matched to a gene: 6. In nucleotides, the CDR3 is TGTGCCAGCAGCTTCGGACTAGCACCTAACGAGCAGTACGTC. Residues: CASSFGLAPNEQYV.

V usage is TRBV19 and J usage is TRBJ1-3; no reliable D call. CDR3 length: 15 amino acids. Trimming removed 6 bases at V and 2 bases at J, with 14 bases between. Germline V gene lookup returns CDR1 LNHDA and CDR2 SQIVND (reference sequence). The CDR3 nucleotides read TGTGCCAGTAGAAACAATCTCTTAACTGGAAACACCATATATTTT. Encoded protein: CASRNNLLTGNTIYF.

The chain carries TRBV28 and TRBJ2-7, with a tentative D call TRBD1 (6 bases). Per germline, CDR1 MDHEN and CDR2 SYDVKM. The CDR3 spans 14 residues. The V gene lost 6 bases and the J gene lost 2 bases, with 14 bases spanning the gap. CDR3 in DNA: TGTGCCAGCAGGACACAGGGCCTTACCTACGAGCAGTACGTC. This sequence encodes CASRTQGLTYEQYV.

V gene TRBV30 combines with J gene TRBJ2-3; TRBD2 matches at 11 bases. The V segment lost 3 bases and the J segment 5 bases; nucleotides outside the gene matches: 7. The CDR3 is 15 amino acids. Germline CDR1 GTSNPN, CDR2 SVGIG (reference sequence). This CDR3 reads CAWSHIAGGGDTQYF. CDR3 DNA sequence: TGTGCCTGGAGCCACATAGCGGGAGGGGGAGATACGCAGTATTTT. Based on the CDR3 plus reference TRBV30 and TRBJ2-3, the full variable domain is SQTIHQWPATLVQPVGSPLSLECTVEGTSNPNLYWYRQAAGRGLQLLFYSVGIGQISSEVPQNLSASRPQDRQFILSSKKLLLSDSGFYLCAWSHIAGGGDTQYFGPGTRLTVL.

This rearrangement joins TRBV28 to TRBJ2-1; no firm D call. The CDR3 spans 15 residues. Germline V gene sequence: CDR1 MDHEN, CDR2 SYDVKM. Between the trimmed V and J ends, which lost 2 bases and 9 bases, there was a span of 17 bases. DNA for the CDR3: TGTGCCAGCAGTTTACCCGGTAGTATGTCTTCTGAGCAGTTCTTC. Protein product: CASSLPGSMSSEQFF.

The chain has TRBV27 and TRBJ2-7; 13 bases fit TRBD2. From germline, CDR1 is MNHEY and CDR2 SMNVEV (reference sequence). The CDR3 has 17 amino acids. Trimming removed 3 bases from V and 3 bases from J; junction bases left unmatched: 8. DNA for the CDR3: TGTGCCAGCAGTTTTAGGACTAGCGGGAGAAGTTTCTACGAGCAGTACTTC. Protein product: CASSFRTSGRSFYEQYF.

The table lists this clone with a count of one. V is TRBV19 and J is TRBJ2-2, with a possible D match to TRBD2 (6 bases). The CDR3 has 14 residues. Germline CDR1 is LNHDA and CDR2 is SQIVND (reference sequence). Trimming removed 1 base from V and 6 bases from J, with 9 bases in between. The CDR3 sequence is CASSIGPGAGELFF. Here the CDR3 DNA reads TGTGCCAGTAGTATAGGGCCGGGGGCCGGGGAGCTGTTTTTT.

The chain recombines TRBV6-5 with TRBJ1-1, with TRBD1 matching 7 bases. This CDR3 comprises 15 residues. V lost 6 bases to trimming and J lost 0 bases; unmatched junction nucleotides: 7. The V gene's germline CDR1 is MNHEY and CDR2 SVGAGI. The CDR3 DNA follows: TGTGCCAGCAGATCAGAGGGACAGCTGAACACTGAAGCTTTCTTT. Translation: CASRSEGQLNTEAFF.

The genes are TRBV5-6 and TRBJ2-2; the match to TRBD2 covers 7 bases. V shed 10 bases and J 6 bases; nucleotides not matched to a gene: 18. There are 16 residues in the CDR3. Germline CDR1 and CDR2: SGHDT and YYEEEE. The CDR3 region is CAGSGSGMALPGELFF. In nucleotides, the CDR3 is TGTGCCGGGTCGGGGAGCGGGATGGCACTTCCCGGGGAGCTGTTTTTT.

Here the CDR3 DNA reads TGTGCCAGCAGCTTTGCGGGCGGCTACACCTTC. Its translation: CASSFAGGYTF. The chain is built from TRBV7-9 and TRBJ1-2, with D unclear. Trimming pared 3 bases from V and 8 bases from J, leaving 7 bases between. CDR1 and CDR2 (germline): SEHNR, FQNEAQ (reference sequence). CDR3 length equals 11 residues.

This chain connects TRBV15 to TRBJ2-7, with D perhaps matching TRBD2 (5 bases). The CDR3 is made up of 15 amino acids. Trimming took 0 bases from V and 3 from J, leaving 12 bases between them. CDR1 is LNHNV, CDR2 YYDKDF, per germline (reference sequence). The CDR3 loop reads CATSRDRDYLYEQYF. CDR3 in DNA: TGTGCCACCAGCAGAGATCGAGACTACCTCTACGAGCAGTACTTC.

J is TRBJ2-5 and V is TRBV4-2, with 7 bases matching TRBD1. CDR1 LGHNA and CDR2 YNFKEQ come from the germline V gene. The V gene end was trimmed by 3 bases and the J gene end by 1 base; junction bases not matched to a gene: 8. This CDR3 spans 16 amino acids. CDR3 bases: TGTGCCAGCAGCCAGAGCCGGGACAGCGGCCAAGAGACCCAGTACTTC. Protein product: CASSQSRDSGQETQYF.

CDR3 nucleotides: TGCGCCAGCAGCCAAGATTCAGGGGGCACTGAAGCTTTCTTT. It encodes CASSQDSGGTEAFF. The chain joins TRBV4-3 to TRBJ1-1; 7 positions match TRBD1. CDR1 and CDR2 from the germline V gene are LGHNA and YSLEER. V dropped 0 bases and J dropped 4; count of bases not matched to a gene: 2. This CDR3 has 14 amino acids.

This chain connects TRBV6-5 to TRBJ1-1; D may be TRBD1 (5 bases). Germline V CDR1 and CDR2: MNHEY, SVGAGI. The CDR3 contains 12 residues. The germline V and J ends were trimmed by 8 bases and 1 base, with 8 bases remaining between them. DNA of the CDR3: TGTGCCAGCGGGGGGGGGAACACTGAAGCTTTCTTT. Protein sequence: CASGGGNTEAFF.

This rearrangement joins TRBV7-9 to TRBJ2-3, with D possibly TRBD1 on 5 matching bases. This CDR3 comprises 14 residues. Germline V lookup: CDR1 SEHNR, CDR2 FQNEAQ (reference sequence). The V and J ends lost 5 bases and 2 bases respectively, with 11 bases between them. The CDR3 region has the DNA TGTGCCAGCAGCCCATGGGGCAACACAGATACGCAGTATTTT. This encodes CASSPWGNTDTQYF. Full variable domain (remainder filled in from reference TRBV7-9 and TRBJ2-3): DTGVSQNPRHKITKRGQNVTFRCDPISEHNRLYWYRQTLGQGPEFLTYFQNEAQLEKSRLLSDRFSAERPKGSFSTLEIQRTEQGDSAMYLCASSPWGNTDTQYFGPGTRLTVL.

This clone was counted a few times. This chain connects TRBV7-9 to TRBJ2-5, with unresolved D. Germline V CDR1 and CDR2: SEHNR, FQNEAQ (reference sequence). This CDR3 comprises 12 residues. Trimming removed 5 bases at V and 4 bases at J, with 8 bases between. The CDR3 spells CASSPPGETQYF. The CDR3 bases are TGTGCCAGCAGCCCCCCGGGAGAGACCCAGTACTTC.

V is TRBV7-2 and J is TRBJ2-7; the D gene is possibly TRBD1 (5 bases). Germline V gene sequence: CDR1 SGHTA, CDR2 FQGNSA. The ends were cut back, 5 bases at V and 11 bases at J, with 22 bases in the middle. This CDR3 contains 14 residues. As DNA, the CDR3 is TGTGCCAGCAGCCCGAGTCAAGACAGTGTCCTCAAGTACTTC. This translates into CASSPSQDSVLKYF.

The gene calls are TRBV25-1 and TRBJ2-5; 8 bases align to TRBD2. Germline V CDR1 and CDR2: MGHDK, SYGVNS. This CDR3 spans 16 amino acids. Trimming removed 3 bases from V and 1 base from J; junction bases left unmatched: 7. This chain's CDR3 is CASSDERGRPQETQYF. The CDR3 DNA reads TGTGCCAGCAGTGACGAGCGGGGGCGACCCCAAGAGACCCAGTACTTC.

The rearrangement uses TRBV7-2 and TRBJ1-2, with a possible D match to TRBD1 (5 bases). The V gene's germline CDR1 is SGHTA and CDR2 FQGNSA. The CDR3 is 15 residues long. The V and J ends lost 1 base and 6 bases respectively, with 15 bases between them. In DNA, the CDR3 is TGTGCCAGCAGCTTAGGCCGGCGTGGGGGGGATGGCTACACCTTC. Protein sequence: CASSLGRRGGDGYTF. Drawing the rest from reference TRBV7-2 and TRBJ1-2, the complete variable domain is GAGVSQSPSNKVTEKGKDVELRCDPISGHTALYWYRQSLGQGLEFLIYFQGNSAPDKSGLPSDRFSAERTGGSVSTLTIQRTQQEDSAVYLCASSLGRRGGDGYTFGSGTRLTVV.

The rearrangement links TRBV5-5 to TRBJ2-7, with a tentative D call TRBD1 (6 bases). CDR3 length: 15 amino acids. Trimming cost V 4 bases and J 0 bases, with 14 bases left between them. The germline gives CDR1 SGHKS, CDR2 YYEKEE (reference sequence). The CDR3 DNA reads as TGTGCCAGCAGCCCTAGGACAGACAACTCCTACGAGCAGTACGTC. Its protein product is CASSPRTDNSYEQYV.

This chain connects TRBV7-9 to TRBJ1-2; D remains ambiguous. Germline CDR1 reads SEHNR; CDR2 reads FQNEAQ (reference sequence). The ends were cut back, 5 bases at V and 0 bases at J, with 22 bases in the middle. The CDR3 contains 18 residues. This CDR3 is CASSPNPGTTLTNYGYTF. The DNA of the CDR3 is TGTGCCAGCAGCCCAAACCCGGGAACGACCTTAACTAACTATGGCTACACCTTC.

V is TRBV30 and J is TRBJ1-2; D is uncertain. The CDR3 runs 12 residues. Between the trimmed V and J ends, which lost 1 base and 4 bases, there was a span of 7 bases. The V gene's germline CDR1 is GTSNPN and CDR2 SVGIG (reference sequence). DNA of the CDR3: TGTGCCTGGAGTGCGACATTCTATGGCTACACCTTC. It yields the protein CAWSATFYGYTF. Filled out from reference TRBV30 and TRBJ1-2, the complete variable domain reads SQTIHQWPATLVQPVGSPLSLECTVEGTSNPNLYWYRQAAGRGLQLLFYSVGIGQISSEVPQNLSASRPQDRQFILSSKKLLLSDSGFYLCAWSATFYGYTFGSGTRLTVV.